Included here is one T cell receptor beta chain sequence, with context. This clonotype was counted many times. Its antigen is not yet known. Base qualities are missing; no much larger clone stands one base away. Libraries were built with PCR. Sequencing instrument: Illumina HiSeq 2500. TCR libraries were prepared with molecular barcoding, using unique molecular identifiers to normalize TCRbeta repertoire quantification. Using fastp trimming at Q25 and MiXCR clonotype assembly, TCRdb reanalyzed the public sequencing data and kept in-frame beta chains. Here each entry gathers all rows of one CDR3 protein and keeps the most common genes and DNA. For this sample there are about 410,000 distinct CDR3 sequences; roughly 20% appear just once. In total, the top ten clones hold approximately 3.9% of the sample. This specimen belongs to a study of T-cell reconstitution after alpha-beta-depleted transplantation in children (dated by TCRdb to 2016 to 2017). Regarding the research as a whole: The study quantitatively tracked T-cell immune reconstitution after TCRalphabeta/CD19-depleted allogeneic hematopoietic cell transplantation in children using TCR repertoire profiling.

Including cysteine and phenylalanine, the CDR3 has 15 amino acids. The read is trimmed to its CDR3 DNA, 45 bases read in frame from base 1. V trim: 6 bases; J trim: 3 bases; unmatched bases: 10. From a lookup of the germline V gene (reference sequence), CDR1 and CDR2 are DFQATT and SNEGSKA. Material: PBMCs from the stem cell graft donor, obtained from the stem cell graft. The rearrangement joined TRBV20-1 to TRBJ2-7; 11 central nucleotides agree with TRBD2. This TCR was recovered from a human donor who donated a stem cell graft to a child with acute myeloid leukemia. DNA sequence: TGCAGTGCCACACTAGCGGGAGTGGCCGTCTACGAGCAGTACTTC. Its translation reads: CSATLAGVAVYEQYF.